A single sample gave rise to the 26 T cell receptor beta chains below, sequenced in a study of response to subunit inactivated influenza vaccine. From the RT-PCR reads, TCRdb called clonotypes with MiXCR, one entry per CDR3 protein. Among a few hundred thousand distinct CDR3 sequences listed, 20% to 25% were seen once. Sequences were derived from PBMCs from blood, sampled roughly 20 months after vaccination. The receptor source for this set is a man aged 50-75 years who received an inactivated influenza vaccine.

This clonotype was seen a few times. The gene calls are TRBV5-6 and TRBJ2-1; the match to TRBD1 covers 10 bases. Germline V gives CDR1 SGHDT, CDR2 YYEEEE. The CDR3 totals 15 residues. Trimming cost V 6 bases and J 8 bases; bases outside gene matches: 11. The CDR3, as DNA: TGTGCCAGCACTAAGACAGGGGGCCGGTTCGATGAGCAGTTCTTC. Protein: CASTKTGGRFDEQFF.

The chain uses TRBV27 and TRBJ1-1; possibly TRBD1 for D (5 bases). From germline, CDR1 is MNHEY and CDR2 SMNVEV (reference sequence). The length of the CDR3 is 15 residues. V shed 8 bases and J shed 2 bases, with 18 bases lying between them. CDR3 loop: CASLPTTRGNTEAFF. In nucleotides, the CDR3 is TGTGCCAGCCTTCCCACAACGAGGGGTAACACTGAAGCTTTCTTT.

The CDR3 reads CSARSGVDTGELFF. CDR3 coding DNA: TGCAGCGCCCGCTCGGGGGTAGACACCGGGGAGCTGTTTTTT. V usage is TRBV20-1 and J usage is TRBJ2-2; D may be TRBD2 (6 bases). The CDR3 extends over 14 amino acids. Germline V gives CDR1 DFQATT, CDR2 SNEGSKA (reference sequence).

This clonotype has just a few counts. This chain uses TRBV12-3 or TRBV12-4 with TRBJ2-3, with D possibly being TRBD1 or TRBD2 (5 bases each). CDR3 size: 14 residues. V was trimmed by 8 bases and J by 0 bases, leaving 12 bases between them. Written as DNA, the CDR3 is TGTGCCAGCCGGGGCTTACTAAGCACAGATACGCAGTATTTT. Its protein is CASRGLLSTDTQYF.

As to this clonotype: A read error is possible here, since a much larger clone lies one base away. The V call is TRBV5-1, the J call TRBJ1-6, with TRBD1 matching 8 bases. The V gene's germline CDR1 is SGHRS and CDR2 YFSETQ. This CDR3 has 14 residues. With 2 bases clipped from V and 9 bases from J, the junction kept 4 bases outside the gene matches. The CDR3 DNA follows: TGCGCCAGCAGCTTTGACAGGGGAAGTTCACCCCTCCACTTT. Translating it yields CASSFDRGSSPLHF. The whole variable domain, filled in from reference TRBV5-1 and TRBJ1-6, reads KAGVTQTPRYLIKTRGQQVTLSCSPISGHRSVSWYQQTPGQGLQFLFEYFSETQRNKGNFPGRFSGRQFSNSRSEMNVSTLELGDSALYLCASSFDRGSSPLHFGNGTRLTVT.

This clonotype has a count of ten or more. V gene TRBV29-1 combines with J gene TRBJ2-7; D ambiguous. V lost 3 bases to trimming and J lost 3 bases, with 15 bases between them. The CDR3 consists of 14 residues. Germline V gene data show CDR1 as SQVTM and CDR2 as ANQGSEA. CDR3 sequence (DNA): TGCAGCGTTGAGCTGAATAGAAGTGGCTACGAGCAGTACTTC. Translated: CSVELNRSGYEQYF.

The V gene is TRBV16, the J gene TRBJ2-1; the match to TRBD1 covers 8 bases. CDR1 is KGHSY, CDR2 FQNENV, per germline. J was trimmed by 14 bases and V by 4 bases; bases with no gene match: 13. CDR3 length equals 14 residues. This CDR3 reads CASSRRDRIDYKFF. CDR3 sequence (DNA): TGTGCCAGCAGCCGCCGGGACAGGATCGACTACAAGTTCTTC.

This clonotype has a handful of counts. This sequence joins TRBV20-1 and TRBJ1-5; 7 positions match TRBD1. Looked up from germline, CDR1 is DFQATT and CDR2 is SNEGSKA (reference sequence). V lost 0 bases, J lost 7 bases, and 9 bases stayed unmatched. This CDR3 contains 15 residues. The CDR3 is CSAREENRGGQPQHF. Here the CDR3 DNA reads TGCAGTGCTAGAGAAGAAAACAGGGGAGGGCAGCCCCAGCATTTT.

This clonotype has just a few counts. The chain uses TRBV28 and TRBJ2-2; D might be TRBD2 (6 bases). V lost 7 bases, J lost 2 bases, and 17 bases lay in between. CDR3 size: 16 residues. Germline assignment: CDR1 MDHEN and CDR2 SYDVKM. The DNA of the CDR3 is TGTGCCAGCACCTCACCGGGGGTCGTTAACACCGGGGAGCTGTTTTTT. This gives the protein CASTSPGVVNTGELFF.

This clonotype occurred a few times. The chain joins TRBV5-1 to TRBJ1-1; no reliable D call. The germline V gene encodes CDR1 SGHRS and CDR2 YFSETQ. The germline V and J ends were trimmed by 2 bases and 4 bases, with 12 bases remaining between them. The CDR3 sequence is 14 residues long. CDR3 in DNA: TGCGCCAGCAGCTTTGAGGGATTAGTCACTGAAGCTTTCTTT. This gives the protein CASSFEGLVTEAFF.

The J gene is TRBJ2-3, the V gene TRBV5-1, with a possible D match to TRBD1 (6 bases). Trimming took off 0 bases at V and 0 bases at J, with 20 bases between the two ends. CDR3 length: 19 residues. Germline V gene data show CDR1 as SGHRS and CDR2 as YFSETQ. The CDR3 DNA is TGCGCCAGCAGCTTGGAACCAGGACAGCCGGATTCTAGCACAGATACGCAGTATTTT. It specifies CASSLEPGQPDSSTDTQYF. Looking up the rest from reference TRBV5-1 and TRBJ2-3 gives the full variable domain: KAGVTQTPRYLIKTRGQQVTLSCSPISGHRSVSWYQQTPGQGLQFLFEYFSETQRNKGNFPGRFSGRQFSNSRSEMNVSTLELGDSALYLCASSLEPGQPDSSTDTQYFGPGTRLTVL.

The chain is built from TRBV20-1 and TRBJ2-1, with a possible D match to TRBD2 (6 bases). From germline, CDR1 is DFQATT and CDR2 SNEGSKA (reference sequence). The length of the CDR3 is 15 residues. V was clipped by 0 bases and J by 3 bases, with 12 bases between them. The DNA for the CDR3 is TGCAGTGCTAGAGACCCGCGGGGCGTCTACAATGAGCAGTTCTTC. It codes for CSARDPRGVYNEQFF.

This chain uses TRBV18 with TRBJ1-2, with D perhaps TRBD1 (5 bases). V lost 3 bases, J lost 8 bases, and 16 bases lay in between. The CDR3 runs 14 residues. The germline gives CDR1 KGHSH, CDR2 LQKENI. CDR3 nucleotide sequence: TGTGCCAGCTCACCGTTAGAGGGGTCGGGAGGCTACACCTTC. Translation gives CASSPLEGSGGYTF. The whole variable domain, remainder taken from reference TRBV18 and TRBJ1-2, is NAGVMQNPRHLVRRRGQEARLRCSPMKGHSHVYWYRQLPEEGLKFMVYLQKENIIDESGMPKERFSAEFPKEGPSILRIQQVVRGDSAAYFCASSPLEGSGGYTFGSGTRLTVV.

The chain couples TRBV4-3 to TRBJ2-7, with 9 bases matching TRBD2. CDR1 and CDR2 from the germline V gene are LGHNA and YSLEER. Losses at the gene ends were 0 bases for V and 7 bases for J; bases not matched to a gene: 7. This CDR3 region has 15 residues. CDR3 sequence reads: CASSQDVAGVKEQYF. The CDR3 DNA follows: TGCGCCAGCAGCCAAGATGTAGCGGGGGTGAAGGAGCAGTACTTC.

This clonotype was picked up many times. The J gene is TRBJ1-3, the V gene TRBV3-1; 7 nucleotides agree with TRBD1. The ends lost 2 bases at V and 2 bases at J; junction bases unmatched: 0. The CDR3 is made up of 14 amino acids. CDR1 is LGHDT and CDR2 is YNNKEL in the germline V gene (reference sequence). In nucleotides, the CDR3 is TGTGCCAGCAGCCAACAGGGGGCTGGAAACACCATATATTTT. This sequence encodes CASSQQGAGNTIYF.

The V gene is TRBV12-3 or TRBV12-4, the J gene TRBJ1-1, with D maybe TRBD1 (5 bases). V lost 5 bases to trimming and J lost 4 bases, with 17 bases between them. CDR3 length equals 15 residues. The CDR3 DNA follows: TGTGCCAGCAGTCCGACACTCCTGGGGGGCACTGAAGCTTTCTTT. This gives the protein CASSPTLLGGTEAFF.

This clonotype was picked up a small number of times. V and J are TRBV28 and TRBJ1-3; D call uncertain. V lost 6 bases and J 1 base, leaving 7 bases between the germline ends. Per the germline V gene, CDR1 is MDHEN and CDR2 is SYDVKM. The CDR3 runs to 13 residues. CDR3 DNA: TGTGCCAGCAGCCCACCTTCTGGAAACACCATATATTTT. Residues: CASSPPSGNTIYF.

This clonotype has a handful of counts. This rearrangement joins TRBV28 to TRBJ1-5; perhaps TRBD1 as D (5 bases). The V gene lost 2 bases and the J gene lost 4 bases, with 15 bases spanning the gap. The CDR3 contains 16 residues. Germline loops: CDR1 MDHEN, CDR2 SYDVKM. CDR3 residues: CASSLRWTRINQPQHF. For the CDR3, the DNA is TGTGCCAGCAGTTTAAGGTGGACAAGGATAAATCAGCCCCAGCATTTT. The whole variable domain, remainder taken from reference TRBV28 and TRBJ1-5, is DVKVTQSSRYLVKRTGEKVFLECVQDMDHENMFWYRQDPGLGLRLIYFSYDVKMKEKGDIPEGYSVSREKKERFSLILESASTNQTSMYLCASSLRWTRINQPQHFGDGTRLSIL.

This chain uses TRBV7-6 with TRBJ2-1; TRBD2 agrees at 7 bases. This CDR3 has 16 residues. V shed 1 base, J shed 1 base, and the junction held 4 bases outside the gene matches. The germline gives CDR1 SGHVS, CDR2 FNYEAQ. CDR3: CASSLGSSGSYNEQFF. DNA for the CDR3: TGTGCCAGCAGCTTAGGTTCTAGCGGTTCCTACAATGAGCAGTTCTTC.

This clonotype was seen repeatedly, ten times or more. CDR3 in amino acids: CASSADQGDGTEAFF. CDR3 coding DNA: TGTGCCAGCAGCGCGGACCAGGGGGATGGCACTGAAGCTTTCTTT. The chain is built from TRBV9 and TRBJ1-1, with 7 bases fitting TRBD1. Germline V lookup: CDR1 SGDLS, CDR2 YYNGEE. Trimming at V came to 3 bases and at J to 4 bases, leaving 9 bases not matched to a gene. The CDR3 is made up of 15 amino acids. Full variable domain (missing parts from reference TRBV9 and TRBJ1-1): DSGVTQTPKHLITATGQRVTLRCSPRSGDLSVYWYQQSLDQGLQFLIQYYNGEERAKGNILERFSAQQFPDLHSELNLSSLELGDSALYFCASSADQGDGTEAFFGQGTRLTVV.

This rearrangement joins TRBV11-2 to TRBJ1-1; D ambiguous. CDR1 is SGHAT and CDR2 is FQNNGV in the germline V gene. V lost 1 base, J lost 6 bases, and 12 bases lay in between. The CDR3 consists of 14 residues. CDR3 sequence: CASSLVVGLAEAFF. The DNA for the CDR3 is TGTGCCAGCAGCTTAGTTGTGGGCTTAGCTGAAGCTTTCTTT. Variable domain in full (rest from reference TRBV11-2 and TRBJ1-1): EAGVAQSPRYKIIEKRQSVAFWCNPISGHATLYWYQQILGQGPKLLIQFQNNGVVDDSQLPKDRFSAERLKGVDSTLKIQPAKLEDSAVYLCASSLVVGLAEAFFGQGTRLTVV.

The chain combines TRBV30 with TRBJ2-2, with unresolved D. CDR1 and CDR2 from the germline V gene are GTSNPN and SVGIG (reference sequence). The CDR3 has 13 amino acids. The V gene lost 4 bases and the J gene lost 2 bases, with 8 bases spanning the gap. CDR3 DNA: TGTGCCTGGACAGCAGCTAACACCGGGGAGCTGTTTTTT. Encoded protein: CAWTAANTGELFF.

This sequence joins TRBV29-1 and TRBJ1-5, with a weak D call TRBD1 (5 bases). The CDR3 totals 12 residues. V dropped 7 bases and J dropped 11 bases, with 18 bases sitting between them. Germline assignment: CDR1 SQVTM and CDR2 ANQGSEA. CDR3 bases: TGCAGCGCCCAGGCTGCGGGGGAAGCCCAGCATTTT. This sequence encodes CSAQAAGEAQHF.

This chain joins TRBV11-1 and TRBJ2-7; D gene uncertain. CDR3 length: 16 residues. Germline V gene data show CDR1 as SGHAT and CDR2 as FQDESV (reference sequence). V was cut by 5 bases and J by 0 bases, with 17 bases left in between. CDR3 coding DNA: TGTGCCAGCAGCGATACAAGAAGCGTCAGCTCCTACGAGCAGTACTTC. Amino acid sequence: CASSDTRSVSSYEQYF. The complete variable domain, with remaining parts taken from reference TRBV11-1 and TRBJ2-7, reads EAEVAQSPRYKITEKSQAVAFWCDPISGHATLYWYRQILGQGPELLVQFQDESVVDDSQLPKDRFSAERLKGVDSTLKIQPAELGDSAMYLCASSDTRSVSSYEQYFGPGTRLTVT.

The CDR3: CSARVPFQGALMNTEAFF. CDR3 sequence (DNA): TGCAGTGCTAGAGTACCCTTTCAGGGGGCCCTCATGAACACTGAAGCTTTCTTT. The J gene is TRBJ1-1, the V gene TRBV20-1, with TRBD1 matching 8 bases. The germline CDR1 and CDR2 sequences are DFQATT and SNEGSKA (reference sequence). V was clipped by 1 base and J by 0 bases; unmatched bases: 13. The CDR3 sequence is 18 residues long.

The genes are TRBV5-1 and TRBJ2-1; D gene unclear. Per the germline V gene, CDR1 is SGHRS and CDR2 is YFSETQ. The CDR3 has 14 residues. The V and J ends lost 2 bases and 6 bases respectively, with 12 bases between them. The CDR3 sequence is CASSLGQVGNEQFF. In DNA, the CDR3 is TGCGCCAGCAGCTTAGGGCAGGTAGGCAATGAGCAGTTCTTC.